These 32 T cell receptor beta chains originate from one sample sequenced in a study of CD8 T cells in ankylosing spondylitis. Whole-study results and caveats: In ankylosing spondylitis blood, a motif of about 8 highly homologous TCR beta variants appeared characteristic.

TCRdb re-analysed the 5' RACE reads in MiXCR, keeping a single row per CDR3 protein. The sample contains some 240,000 distinct CDR3 sequences, just under 7.5% of which appear only once. No antigen has been identified for these receptors. Material: blood, either unsorted or a sorted T cell fraction (not recorded which). The source of these receptors is a male donor with ankylosing spondylitis.

In its sample, this clonotype was seen many times. The V and J genes are TRBV14 and TRBJ2-5, with D maybe TRBD1 (6 bases). Deletions cut 5 bases from V and 2 bases from J, with 15 bases between. Germline CDR1 and CDR2: SGHDN and FVKESK. The CDR3 runs 15 residues. CDR3 amino acids: CASSSPGTPQETQYF. Written as DNA, the CDR3 is TGTGCCAGCAGCAGTCCCGGGACACCGCAAGAGACCCAGTACTTC.

This clonotype has at least ten counts. At one of its ends the junction is not consistent with the germline gene, which may arise from a read error. This sequence joins TRBV2 and TRBJ1-5, with 7 bases matching TRBD1. The CDR3 loop spans 14 amino acids. Per the germline V gene, CDR1 is SNHLY and CDR2 is FYNNEI. The CDR3 region is CATSGWAGGEPQHF. The CDR3, as DNA: TGTGCCACCAGTGGATGGGCAGGGGGAGAGCCCCAGCATTTT.

This chain connects TRBV5-1 to TRBJ2-7; TRBD2 agrees at 10 bases. Germline CDR1 and CDR2: SGHRS and YFSETQ. There are 16 residues in the CDR3. The V and J ends lost 0 bases and 5 bases, in that order; junction bases with no gene match: 8. The CDR3, as DNA: TGCGCCAGCAGCTTGGGGGCCCTAGCGGGAGTCCACGAGCAGTACTTC. Protein product: CASSLGALAGVHEQYF.

This clonotype was picked up a small number of times. The chain couples TRBV20-1 to TRBJ2-3, with 8 positions matching TRBD2. Germline loops: CDR1 DFQATT, CDR2 SNEGSKA (reference sequence). The J segment lost 2 bases and the V segment lost 0 bases, leaving 7 bases of the junction unmatched. The CDR3 runs to 16 residues. The CDR3 nucleotides read TGCAGTGCTAGAGAAGGGACTAGACTTTTCACAGATACGCAGTATTTT. As protein: CSAREGTRLFTDTQYF.

This clonotype was seen at least ten times. The V gene is TRBV4-3, the J gene TRBJ1-1, with D possibly TRBD1 on 5 matching bases. Trimming stripped 6 bases from V and 0 bases from J, with 8 bases between. The V gene's germline CDR1 is LGHNA and CDR2 YSLEER. This CDR3 has 13 amino acids. The CDR3 coding sequence is TGCGCCAGCAGACGGGACCTGAACACTGAAGCTTTCTTT. This translates into CASRRDLNTEAFF.

This clonotype was seen at least ten times. The chain combines TRBV4-3 with TRBJ2-2, with 9 bases fitting TRBD1. This CDR3 is built from 15 residues. J gave up 5 bases and V 4 bases, and 5 bases lay outside the gene matches. CDR1 is LGHNA, CDR2 YSLEER, per germline. The DNA of the CDR3 is TGCGCCAGCAGCCGCTTGACAGGGGGAACCGGGGAGCTGTTTTTT. Encoded protein: CASSRLTGGTGELFF.

At least ten counts were recorded for this clonotype. The rearrangement joins TRBV5-1 to TRBJ1-2, with 8 bases identical to TRBD1. The V segment lost 0 bases and the J segment 4 bases; nucleotides outside the gene matches: 2. The germline V gene has CDR1 SGHRS and CDR2 YFSETQ. The CDR3 has 14 amino acids. The CDR3 protein is CASSLAGGVYGYTF. For the CDR3, the DNA is TGCGCCAGCAGCTTGGCAGGGGGCGTCTATGGCTACACCTTC.

This clonotype occurred many times. This chain uses TRBV12-3 or TRBV12-4 with TRBJ1-2; D is unresolved. This CDR3 is built from 14 residues. Trimming left V 2 bases short and J 6 bases short, with 13 bases between. The CDR3, as DNA: TGTGCCAGCAGTTTACCCGGTGGTGTCAATGGCTACACCTTC. Amino acids: CASSLPGGVNGYTF.

This clonotype came up many times. The gene calls are TRBV4-3 and TRBJ2-2, with D possibly being TRBD2 (6 bases). Germline CDR1 reads LGHNA; CDR2 reads YSLEER. The CDR3 runs 16 residues. The germline V and J ends were trimmed by 1 base and 5 bases, with 14 bases remaining between them. The CDR3 spells CASSQGLGILTGELFF. Written as DNA, the CDR3 is TGCGCCAGCAGCCAAGGACTAGGCATCTTAACCGGGGAGCTGTTTTTT.

This clonotype was seen a few times. A read error is possible here, since a much larger clone lies one base away. The chain couples TRBV29-1 to TRBJ2-2; 7 bases are shared with TRBD2. This CDR3 comprises 13 residues. Germline CDR1 reads SQVTM; CDR2 reads ANQGSEA. Here the CDR3 reads CSGGGTNAGELFF. The CDR3 nucleotides are TGCAGCGGGGGGGGTACGAACGCCGGGGAGCTGTTTTTT.

This clonotype was detected ten times or more. V usage is TRBV28 and J usage is TRBJ1-1, with D unresolved. Per germline, CDR1 MDHEN and CDR2 SYDVKM. V lost 6 bases, J lost 6 bases, and 14 bases lay in between. The CDR3 spans 13 residues. CDR3 nucleotide sequence: TGTGCCAGCAGGGCCCGTGGAGACCCTGAAGCTTTCTTT. Encoded protein: CASRARGDPEAFF.

This clonotype was picked up many times. The chain carries TRBV29-1 and TRBJ1-5, with 7 bases aligning to TRBD1. Trimming at V came to 5 bases and at J to 4 bases, leaving 5 bases not matched to a gene. Germline CDR1 reads SQVTM; CDR2 reads ANQGSEA. The CDR3 covers 13 residues. CDR3 in DNA: TGCAGCGTTAATCAGGGGGAAAATCAGCCCCAGCATTTT. Encoded protein: CSVNQGENQPQHF.

This clonotype was observed at least ten times. This sequence joins TRBV25-1 and TRBJ2-2, with TRBD2 matching over 13 bases. The germline V gene encodes CDR1 MGHDK and CDR2 SYGVNS. This CDR3 is 17 amino acids long. Unmatched junction bases numbered 9, after V lost 5 bases and J lost 6 bases. The CDR3, as DNA: TGTGCCAGCAGTACACGGACTAGCGGGAGCTCTTCCGGGGAGCTGTTTTTT. Encoded protein: CASSTRTSGSSSGELFF. Together with reference TRBV25-1 and TRBJ2-2, the CDR3 gives the full variable domain: EADIYQTPRYLVIGTGKKITLECSQTMGHDKMYWYQQDPGMELHLIHYSYGVNSTEKGDLSSESTVSRIRTEHFPLTLESARPSHTSQYLCASSTRTSGSSSGELFFGEGSRLTVL.

Many counts were recorded for this clonotype. The CDR3 sequence is CASTTTYGGELFF. DNA of the CDR3: TGTGCCAGCACAACTACCTACGGCGGGGAGCTGTTTTTT. The rearrangement links TRBV2 to TRBJ2-2; D is undetermined. Looked up from germline, CDR1 is SNHLY and CDR2 is FYNNEI. V gave up 7 bases and J gave up 7 bases, with 13 bases separating them. The CDR3 is 13 amino acids.

This clonotype was counted at least ten times. This sequence joins TRBV12-3 or TRBV12-4 and TRBJ1-3; D may be TRBD1 (5 bases). Trimming pared 5 bases from V and 1 base from J, leaving 12 bases between. The CDR3 is 15 amino acids. The CDR3 protein is CASSPSRESGNTIYF. For the CDR3, the DNA is TGTGCCAGCAGTCCCTCCAGGGAGTCTGGAAACACCATATATTTT.

The chain is built from TRBV12-3 or TRBV12-4 and TRBJ2-1; 7 nucleotides align to TRBD2. J was trimmed by 1 base and V by 11 bases; bases with no gene match: 23. The CDR3 has 19 residues. The CDR3 DNA follows: TGTGCCCTCAGTTTTTCAGACCTGGGGGTGGGGGGGTCCTACAATGAGCAGTTCTTC. This translates into CALSFSDLGVGGSYNEQFF.

This clonotype was found a few times. The chain employs TRBV7-9 and TRBJ2-7; the match to TRBD1 covers 9 bases. The J segment lost 5 bases and the V segment lost 1 base, leaving 9 bases of the junction unmatched. CDR3 size: 16 residues. Germline V CDR1 and CDR2: SEHNR, FQNEAQ (reference sequence). The CDR3 nucleotides read TGTGCCAGCAGCTTAGTATCCGGGACAGGGACCCACGAGCAGTACTTC. Translation gives CASSLVSGTGTHEQYF.

The table lists this clonotype with a few counts. This chain links TRBV4-2 with TRBJ2-5; a weak D match, TRBD1 (6 bases). The germline CDR1 and CDR2 sequences are LGHNA and YNFKEQ. V lost 8 bases to trimming and J lost 1 base, with 17 bases between them. This CDR3 has 15 amino acids. The chain's CDR3 is CASGRTPGVQETQYF. The CDR3 region has the DNA TGTGCCAGCGGCCGGACTCCAGGGGTCCAAGAGACCCAGTACTTC.

V and J are TRBV21-1 and TRBJ2-1. TRBV21-1 is noted as a pseudogene. The CDR3 is 16 residues long. The CDR3 loop reads CASSKAQVLSSDEQFF. As DNA, the CDR3 is TGTGCCAGCAGCAAAGCGCAGGTACTCTCCTCGGATGAGCAGTTCTTC.

This clonotype occurred a few times. This chain connects TRBV3-1 to TRBJ1-2; maybe TRBD1 (6 bases). The V end was cut by 0 bases, the J end by 1 base, with 12 bases between. The CDR3 covers 16 residues. Germline CDR1 is LGHDT and CDR2 is YNNKEL (reference sequence). CDR3 protein: CASSQDPRGFNYGYTF. The CDR3 DNA reads as TGTGCCAGCAGCCAAGATCCCAGGGGATTTAACTATGGCTACACCTTC.

This clonotype was recorded at least ten times. The chain couples TRBV6-1 to TRBJ2-1, with 11 bases lining up with TRBD2. The germline gives CDR1 MNHNS, CDR2 SASEGT. The CDR3 runs to 15 residues. Losses at the gene ends were 6 bases for V and 5 bases for J; bases not matched to a gene: 6. CDR3 sequence (DNA): TGTGCCAGCAGACTCCTAGCGGGGGGCAACAATGAGCAGTTCTTC. Its protein is CASRLLAGGNNEQFF.

The chain has TRBV27 and TRBJ2-1, with D perhaps TRBD2 (6 bases). CDR1 and CDR2 (germline): MNHEY, SMNVEV (reference sequence). CDR3 length equals 14 residues. Trimming left V 9 bases short and J 6 bases short, with 18 bases between. The CDR3 DNA sequence: TGTGCCAGTTCCGACTACGGGGGTTTCAATGAGCAGTTCTTC. Amino acids: CASSDYGGFNEQFF.

This clonotype was observed at least ten times. The V gene is TRBV9, the J gene TRBJ1-2; the D is unclear. V was cut by 0 bases and J by 3 bases, with 9 bases left in between. This CDR3 has 14 amino acids. Germline values: CDR1 SGDLS, CDR2 YYNGEE. The CDR3 loop is CASSVAGQDYGYTF. The DNA for the CDR3 is TGTGCCAGCAGCGTAGCTGGCCAGGACTATGGCTACACCTTC.

This clonotype was observed many times. The V and J genes are TRBV7-9 and TRBJ1-1; 7 nucleotides align to TRBD1. The germline CDR1 and CDR2 sequences are SEHNR and FQNEAQ (reference sequence). The CDR3 length is 11 residues. V lost 5 bases and J lost 11; bases outside the gene matches: 5. CDR3 protein: CASSEGQAAFF. The CDR3 coding sequence is TGTGCCAGCAGCGAAGGACAGGCGGCTTTCTTT.

This clonotype showed up many times. This rearrangement joins TRBV20-1 to TRBJ2-3; D tentatively reads TRBD1 or TRBD2 (5 bases each). Trimming left V 0 bases short and J 0 bases short, with 16 bases between. Germline V gives CDR1 DFQATT, CDR2 SNEGSKA (reference sequence). The CDR3 length is 17 residues. CDR3 amino acids: CSARDQFRDGSTDTQYF. The CDR3 DNA reads TGCAGTGCTAGAGATCAATTCCGGGACGGGAGCACAGATACGCAGTATTTT.

A word on this clonotype: Germline and junction disagree at one end, which may indicate a read error. The rearrangement joins TRBV20-1 to TRBJ2-1; 9 bases match TRBD2. Looked up from germline, CDR1 is DFQATT and CDR2 is SNEGSKA (reference sequence). This CDR3 contains 17 residues. In DNA form, the CDR3 reads TGCACTGCTAGAGTGCCGGCTATTAGCGGGAGAGCCAATGAGCAGTTCTTC. It yields the protein CTARVPAISGRANEQFF.

The sample holds many counts of this clonotype. The chain combines TRBV11-2 with TRBJ2-7; D remains ambiguous. The CDR3 runs 13 residues. Trimming cost V 4 bases and J 5 bases, with 12 bases left between them. Germline V gives CDR1 SGHAT, CDR2 FQNNGV. CDR3 protein: CASSSKYGNEQYF. The CDR3 DNA is TGTGCCAGCAGCTCAAAGTACGGCAACGAGCAGTACTTC.

On this clonotype itself: Possible read error: a much larger clone is one base away. The chain recombines TRBV13 with TRBJ2-1; D is ambiguous. CDR1 PRHDT and CDR2 FYEKMQ come from the germline V gene (reference sequence). The CDR3 length is 16 residues. V lost 5 bases and J lost 0, with 14 bases in between. CDR3: CASSIQLESSYNEQFF. CDR3 bases: TGTGCCAGCAGCATCCAACTGGAGAGCTCCTACAATGAGCAGTTCTTC.

This clonotype has at least ten counts. The chain carries TRBV27 and TRBJ2-2; D tentatively reads TRBD1 or TRBD2 (5 bases each). Between the trimmed V and J ends, which lost 1 base and 4 bases, there was a span of 10 bases. This CDR3 is 15 amino acids long. The V gene's germline CDR1 is MNHEY and CDR2 SMNVEV (reference sequence). CDR3 in amino acids: CASSLLGAGTGELFF. The CDR3 bases are TGTGCCAGCAGTTTATTAGGGGCGGGCACCGGGGAGCTGTTTTTT.

This clonotype was picked up many times. The chain carries TRBV15 and TRBJ1-4, with TRBD1 as a possible D gene (5 bases). The CDR3 is made up of 14 amino acids. Per the germline V gene, CDR1 is LNHNV and CDR2 is YYDKDF (reference sequence). V lost 3 bases, J lost 7 bases, and 12 bases lay in between. Here the CDR3 DNA reads TGTGCCACCAGCAGTGGGGGACTCCGTGAAAAACTGTTTTTT. The encoded protein is CATSSGGLREKLFF.

The chain has TRBV9 and TRBJ2-1; 11 bases are shared with TRBD2. The germline CDR1 and CDR2 sequences are SGDLS and YYNGEE. With 0 bases clipped from V and 1 base from J, the junction kept 6 bases outside the gene matches. CDR3 length: 18 residues. DNA for the CDR3: TGTGCCAGCAGCGTAGGGCTAGCGGGGGGAAGTTCCTACAATGAGCAGTTCTTC. Protein product: CASSVGLAGGSSYNEQFF.

This chain connects TRBV12-3 or TRBV12-4 to TRBJ2-2; a weak D match, TRBD1 (6 bases). Trimming shortened V by 3 bases and J by 0 bases, and 17 bases separated the two germline ends. CDR3 length: 18 residues. The CDR3 nucleotides are TGTGCCAGCAGTTTTAAAAGTATCAGGGGCGCGAACACCGGGGAGCTGTTTTTT. Protein product: CASSFKSIRGANTGELFF.